This T cell receptor beta chain was sequenced during a study of response to subunit inactivated influenza vaccine. TCRdb re-analysed the RT-PCR reads in MiXCR, keeping a single row per CDR3 protein. This table holds a few hundred thousand distinct CDR3 sequences, approximately 7.2% found once. CDR1 and CDR2 (germline): KGHDR, SFDVKD. The CDR3 contains 15 residues. Trimming removed 6 bases from V and 5 bases from J; junction bases left unmatched: 9. V usage is TRBV24-1 and J usage is TRBJ2-1; 7 nucleotides align to TRBD2. This TCR came from a man between 45 and 75 years old who received an inactivated influenza vaccine. Sequenced here: PBMCs from blood, sampled around 25 months after vaccination. CDR3 residues: CATSPAGAVNNEQFF. The CDR3 bases are TGTGCCACCAGTCCGGCGGGAGCAGTCAACAATGAGCAGTTCTTC.